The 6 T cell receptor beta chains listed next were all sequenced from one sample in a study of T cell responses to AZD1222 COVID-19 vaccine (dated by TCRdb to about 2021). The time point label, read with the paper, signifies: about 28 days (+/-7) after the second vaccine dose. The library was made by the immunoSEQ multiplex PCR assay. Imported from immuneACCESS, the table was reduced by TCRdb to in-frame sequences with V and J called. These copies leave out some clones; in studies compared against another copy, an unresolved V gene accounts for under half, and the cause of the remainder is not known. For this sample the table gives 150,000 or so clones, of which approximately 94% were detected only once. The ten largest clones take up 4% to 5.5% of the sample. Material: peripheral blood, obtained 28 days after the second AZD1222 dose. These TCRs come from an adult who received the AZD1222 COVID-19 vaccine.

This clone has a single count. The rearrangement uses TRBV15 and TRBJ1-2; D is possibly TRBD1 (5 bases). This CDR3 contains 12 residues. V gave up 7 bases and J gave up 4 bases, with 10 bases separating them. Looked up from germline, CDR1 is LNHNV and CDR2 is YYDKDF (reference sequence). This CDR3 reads CATKDTFYGYTF. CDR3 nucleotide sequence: TGTGCCACCAAGGACACCTTCTATGGCTACACCTTC.

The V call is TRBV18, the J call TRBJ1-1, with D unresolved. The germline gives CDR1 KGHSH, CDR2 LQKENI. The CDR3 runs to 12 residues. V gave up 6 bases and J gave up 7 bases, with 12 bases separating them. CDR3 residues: CASSPDWFEAFF. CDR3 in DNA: TGTGCCAGCTCCCCGGACTGGTTTGAAGCTTTCTTT.

The CDR3 is CSVDGADGDYEQYF. In DNA, the CDR3 is TGCAGCGTTGACGGGGCCGACGGCGACTACGAGCAGTACTTC. J is TRBJ2-7 and V is TRBV29-1; D possibly uses TRBD1 or TRBD2 (5 bases each). V was cut by 3 bases and J by 3 bases, with 15 bases left in between. Germline-derived CDR1 and CDR2 are SQVTM and ANQGSEA. The length of the CDR3 is 14 residues.

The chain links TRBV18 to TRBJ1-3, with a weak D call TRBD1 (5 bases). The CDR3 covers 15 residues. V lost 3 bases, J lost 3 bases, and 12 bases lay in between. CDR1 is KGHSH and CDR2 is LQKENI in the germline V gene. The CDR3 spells CASSPTAYVGNTIYF. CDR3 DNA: TGTGCCAGCTCACCGACAGCTTATGTTGGAAACACCATATATTTT.

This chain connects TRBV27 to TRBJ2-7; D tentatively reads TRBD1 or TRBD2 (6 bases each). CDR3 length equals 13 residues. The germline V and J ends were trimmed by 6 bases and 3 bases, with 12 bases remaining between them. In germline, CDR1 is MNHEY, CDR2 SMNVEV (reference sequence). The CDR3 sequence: CASRARGLYEQYF. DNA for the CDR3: TGTGCCAGCAGGGCCAGGGGACTCTACGAGCAGTACTTC.

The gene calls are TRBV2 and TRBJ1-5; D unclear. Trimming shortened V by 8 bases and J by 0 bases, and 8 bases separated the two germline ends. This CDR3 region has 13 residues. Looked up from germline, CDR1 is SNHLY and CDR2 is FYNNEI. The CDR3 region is CASHWDSNQPQHF. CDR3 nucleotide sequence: TGTGCCAGCCATTGGGATAGCAATCAGCCCCAGCATTTT.